This T cell receptor (beta chain) came from a study of T cell repertoires in cytomegalovirus infection. The CDR3 consists of 14 residues. The germline gives CDR1 SGHTA, CDR2 FQGNSA. The V end was cut by 7 bases, the J end by 1 base, with 12 bases between. Study-wide findings and caveats: People with CMV and the relevant HLA were identified by cumulative public TCR beta family frequency. The ex vivo response was dominated by HLA-C-restricted CMV-specific TCR beta clonotypes.

In TCRdb, the reads were re-called with MiXCR into one record per CDR3 protein. The repertoire has about 310,000 distinct CDR3 sequences, roughly 16% of them found once; the top ten carry around 12%. Many counts were recorded for this clonotype. The antigen is undetermined. V gene TRBV7-2 combines with J gene TRBJ2-3; D remains ambiguous. The source of this sequence is a human donor in good health (CMV status not recorded). Some clones in this sample may be carry-over from other donors' samples. Sequencing was carried out using PBMCs. The CDR3 DNA reads TGTGCCAGCACCTTCCTTGGTGGCACAGATACGCAGTATTTT. Amino acid sequence: CASTFLGGTDTQYF.